This T cell receptor (beta chain) was recorded in a study of T cell responses to AZD1222 COVID-19 vaccine. CDR3 length: 14 residues. Trimming pared 6 bases from V and 0 bases from J, leaving 15 bases between. From germline, CDR1 is GTSNPN and CDR2 SVGIG (reference sequence). Second-dose intervals near 4 or 12 weeks were combined. TCRdb's table, derived via immunoSEQ multiplex PCR, lists solely in-frame clones and lacks some. This table holds 100,000 to 150,000 clones, 85% to 90% found once. In regard to this clone: Its antigen is unidentified.

Regarding the study as a whole: White British people made up most donors, females outnumbered males, and clonal diversity was possibly underestimated. The study identified only a handful of AZD1222 recipients as seropositive at baseline. None of the repertoires were sampled until the peak T cell response had passed.

The chain employs TRBV30 and TRBJ2-7, with D perhaps matching TRBD1 or TRBD2 (5 bases each). This specimen was peripheral blood, taken 28 days after the second AZD1222 dose. The TCR comes from an adult who received the AZD1222 COVID-19 vaccine. DNA of the CDR3: TGTGCCTGTAAACGGGACGCGAGCTCCTACGAGCAGTACTTC. This translates into CACKRDASSYEQYF.